These 15 T cell receptor beta chains originate from one sample sequenced in a study of beta chain features in type 1 diabetes. The antigens these receptors bind are not known. TCRB transcripts that were expressed got sequenced, as all of the isolated RNA had been reverse transcribed. This table comes from immunoSEQ multiplex PCR, and its TCRdb copy is limited to in-frame clones, with some not included. The data contain some 700,000 clones, roughly 13% of them singletons. General study results and limits: Type 1 diabetes patients had TCRB CDR3s that were shorter (moderately but significantly so) in all four CD4+ subsets.

Material for sequencing was naive CD4+ T cells from blood. These receptors were taken from a man aged 18 to 30 with type 1 diabetes.

This sequence joins TRBV30 and TRBJ1-6; D is undetermined. Trimming took off 0 bases at V and 14 bases at J, with 20 bases between the two ends. Per the germline V gene, CDR1 is GTSNPN and CDR2 is SVGIG (reference sequence). The CDR3 covers 15 residues. DNA of the CDR3: TGTGCCTGGAGTGTACAAGGCGGTTTCCAAGGGACCCTCCACTTT. Protein product: CAWSVQGGFQGTLHF.

The CDR3 DNA follows: TGTGCCAGCAGCCGCTCCGGGGCCGCGGGTTCACCCCTCCACTTT. Its protein product is CASSRSGAAGSPLHF. V is TRBV16 and J is TRBJ1-6, with a possible D match to TRBD1 (5 bases). Between the trimmed V and J ends, which lost 4 bases and 9 bases, there was a span of 16 bases. CDR1 KGHSY and CDR2 FQNENV come from the germline V gene. The length of the CDR3 is 15 residues.

The J gene is TRBJ1-6, the V gene TRBV5-1, with D possibly TRBD1 on 6 matching bases. Looked up from germline, CDR1 is SGHRS and CDR2 is YFSETQ. This CDR3 has 16 amino acids. V was shortened by 0 bases and J by 10 bases, with 17 bases between the two germline ends. The CDR3 nucleotides are TGCGCCAGCAGCTTGGGAACCTTGGGGGCAGGGTCACCCCTCCACTTT. This translates into CASSLGTLGAGSPLHF. Combining the CDR3 with reference TRBV5-1 and TRBJ1-6 gives the whole variable domain KAGVTQTPRYLIKTRGQQVTLSCSPISGHRSVSWYQQTPGQGLQFLFEYFSETQRNKGNFPGRFSGRQFSNSRSEMNVSTLELGDSALYLCASSLGTLGAGSPLHFGNGTRLTVT.

This clone occurred a few times. This rearrangement joins TRBV4-1 to TRBJ1-1, with 7 bases matching TRBD1. The CDR3 spans 16 residues. CDR1 and CDR2 (germline): MGHRA, YSYEKL. The V segment lost 3 bases and the J segment 0 bases; nucleotides outside the gene matches: 7. As DNA, the CDR3 is TGCGCCAGCAGCCATCGAACGGACAGGCTGAACACTGAAGCTTTCTTT. This translates into CASSHRTDRLNTEAFF.

The V gene is TRBV7-9, the J gene TRBJ2-2; possible D gene TRBD1, 5 bases. This CDR3 has 15 residues. V lost 5 bases, J lost 1 base, and 11 bases lay in between. Germline V CDR1 and CDR2: SEHNR, FQNEAQ (reference sequence). CDR3 sequence: CASSPGHLNTGELFF. The DNA for the CDR3 is TGTGCCAGCAGCCCCGGACATCTGAACACCGGGGAGCTGTTTTTT.

The V gene is TRBV5-1, the J gene TRBJ1-2; D not certain. V was cut by 1 base and J by 6 bases, with 10 bases left in between. CDR3 length equals 13 residues. Germline-derived CDR1 and CDR2 are SGHRS and YFSETQ. As DNA, the CDR3 is TGCGCCAGCAGCTTGAGGCAGGCCGATGGCTACACCTTC. Translation: CASSLRQADGYTF.

The table lists this clone with a few counts. In DNA, the CDR3 is TGCGCCAGCAGCTTGAGGGGGGCCTCACCCCTCCACTTT. Translating gives CASSLRGASPLHF. The V call is TRBV5-1, the J call TRBJ1-6, with D possibly matching TRBD1 (6 bases). Germline CDR1 SGHRS, CDR2 YFSETQ. V lost 1 base and J 10 bases, leaving 9 bases between the germline ends. There are 13 residues in the CDR3.

This clone occurred a few times. The gene calls are TRBV6-1 and TRBJ2-5; TRBD2 aligns across 10 bases. The CDR3 is 14 residues long. The V gene end was trimmed by 7 bases and the J gene end by 2 bases; junction bases not matched to a gene: 4. Per the germline V gene, CDR1 is MNHNS and CDR2 is SASEGT. In DNA form, the CDR3 reads TGTGCCAGCAAGGGACTAGCGCCTCAAGAGACCCAGTACTTC. It is translated as CASKGLAPQETQYF.

V is TRBV11-3 and J is TRBJ2-1; either TRBD1 or TRBD2 may fit D (5 bases each). V shed 0 bases and J shed 9 bases, with 9 bases lying between them. CDR3 length: 13 amino acids. CDR1 is SGHNT and CDR2 is YENEEA in the germline V gene. As DNA, the CDR3 is TGTGCCAGCAGCTTAGAGGCAGGGAGTGAGCAGTTCTTC. Protein product: CASSLEAGSEQFF. The full variable domain, completed using reference TRBV11-3 and TRBJ2-1, is EAGVVQSPRYKIIEKKQPVAFWCNPISGHNTLYWYLQNLGQGPELLIRYENEEAVDDSQLPKDRFSAERLKGVDSTLKIQPAELGDSAVYLCASSLEAGSEQFFGPGTRLTVL.

Only a few counts were recorded for this clone. The V call is TRBV28, the J call TRBJ1-1; unclear D gene. The length of the CDR3 is 10 residues. Trimming took off 10 bases at V and 0 bases at J, with 3 bases between the two ends. Germline CDR1 reads MDHEN; CDR2 reads SYDVKM. The CDR3 spells CATLNTEAFF. CDR3 bases: TGTGCCACCTTGAACACTGAAGCTTTCTTT.

The chain uses TRBV7-2 and TRBJ1-1; TRBD1 might be the D (5 bases). The CDR3 has 13 residues. The V and J ends lost 5 bases and 0 bases respectively, with 7 bases between them. Germline assignment: CDR1 SGHTA and CDR2 FQGNSA. CDR3 in DNA: TGTGCCAGCAGCCAGACAGTGAACACTGAAGCTTTCTTT. Protein product: CASSQTVNTEAFF.

The sample holds a few counts of this clone. The chain joins TRBV11-3 to TRBJ2-7; maybe TRBD2 (5 bases). Looked up from germline, CDR1 is SGHNT and CDR2 is YENEEA. The V gene lost 1 base and the J gene lost 3 bases, with 10 bases spanning the gap. CDR3 size: 14 residues. CDR3 sequence reads: CASSLGTGNYEQYF. The CDR3, as DNA: TGTGCCAGCAGCTTAGGGACGGGAAACTACGAGCAGTACTTC.

As regards this clone: A much larger clone lies a single base off, so this may be a read error. Distinct nucleotide sequences in the sample also encode this CDR3. The V gene is TRBV5-4, the J gene TRBJ2-1, with D hard to call. The CDR3 is 11 residues long. Germline CDR1 SGHNT, CDR2 YYREEE (reference sequence). Trimming removed 2 bases at V and 3 bases at J, with 0 bases between. As DNA, the CDR3 is TGTGCCAGCAGCTTCTACAATGAGCAGTTCTTC. Its protein product is CASSFYNEQFF.

This clone was recorded a few times. This chain links TRBV28 with TRBJ1-1; a weak D match, TRBD1 (5 bases). Germline V lookup: CDR1 MDHEN, CDR2 SYDVKM. V was pared by 7 bases and J by 1 base, with 13 bases between. The CDR3 has 14 residues. The CDR3 protein is CASTPGGENTEAFF. CDR3 nucleotides: TGTGCCAGCACCCCCGGAGGGGAGAACACTGAAGCTTTCTTT.

The chain uses TRBV13 and TRBJ1-6, with no clear D. The CDR3 length is 16 residues. V was shortened by 4 bases and J by 7 bases, with 17 bases between the two germline ends. Germline V gene lookup returns CDR1 PRHDT and CDR2 FYEKMQ (reference sequence). For the CDR3, the DNA is TGTGCCAGCAGCTACACAGAAACTACGGGGAATTCACCCCTCCACTTT. Protein sequence: CASSYTETTGNSPLHF. Full variable domain (outside the CDR3, taken from reference TRBV13 and TRBJ1-6): AAGVIQSPRHLIKEKRETATLKCYPIPRHDTVYWYQQGPGQDPQFLISFYEKMQSDKGSIPDRFSAQQFSDYHSELNMSSLELGDSALYFCASSYTETTGNSPLHFGNGTRLTVT.